Following are 15 T cell receptor beta chains from one sample sequenced in a study of T cell clonality in common variable immunodeficiency. Findings and caveats of the study: Reportedly, TCR beta sequences from common variable immunodeficiency showed fewer deletions and N-nucleotide insertions.

No antigen has been assigned to these receptors. Assay: immunoSEQ multiplex PCR; the TCRdb copy retains only in-frame clones and omits some. The sample shows about 32,000 clones, none of them appearing just once. The sample taken for sequencing was peripheral blood mononuclear cells. These receptors were taken from a human donor with common variable immunodeficiency.

Details on this clone: The read gets to within 3 residues of the CDR3 end, and the germline J gene fills in the rest. The rearrangement links TRBV30 to TRBJ1-2; a weak D match, TRBD1 (5 bases). CDR3 length: 13 residues. The V gene's germline CDR1 is GTSNPN and CDR2 SVGIG (reference sequence). The covered CDR3 bases are TGTGCCTGGAGTGTAATGCAGGGAGGCGGC. This codes for CAWSVMQGGG. The complete CDR3 protein is CAWSVMQGGGYTF.

The sample holds many counts of this clone. The read falls 3 residues short of the CDR3 end, and the missing part is taken from the germline J gene. The chain combines TRBV19 with TRBJ2-1, with 9 bases fitting TRBD1. V dropped 6 bases and J dropped 3; count of bases not matched to a gene: 3. Germline assignment: CDR1 LNHDA and CDR2 SQIVND (reference sequence). The CDR3 loop spans 14 amino acids. The CDR3 is CASRTGQGYNEQFF. The covered CDR3 bases are TGTGCCAGTAGGACGGGACAGGGCTACAATGAG.

This clone showed up just a few times. The CDR3 extends 3 residues past the end of the read, so its final part is completed from the germline J gene. The chain couples TRBV6-1 to TRBJ2-7; possibly TRBD2 for D (6 bases). The V gene lost 2 bases and the J gene lost 3 bases, with 8 bases spanning the gap. CDR1 is MNHNS, CDR2 SASEGT, per germline. This CDR3 region has 13 residues. Here the CDR3 reads CASSERRDYEQYF. The CDR3 DNA, read in part, is TGTGCCAGCAGTGAAAGGCGGGACTACGAG.

Many counts were recorded for this clone. With the read ending 3 residues before the CDR3 end, the germline J gene is used to fill in that end. V gene TRBV7-9 combines with J gene TRBJ1-1; D unclear. The CDR3 is made up of 14 amino acids. Per the germline V gene, CDR1 is SEHNR and CDR2 is FQNEAQ (reference sequence). V lost 5 bases, J lost 0 bases, and 10 bases lay in between. CDR3 residues: CASSPSRMNTEAFF. Incomplete CDR3 DNA: TGTGCCAGCAGCCCTTCTAGGATGAACACTGAA. The full variable domain, in which reference TRBV7-9 and TRBJ1-1 provide the parts outside the CDR3, is DTGVSQNPRHKITKRGQNVTFRCDPISEHNRLYWYRQTLGQGPEFLTYFQNEAQLEKSRLLSDRFSAERPKGSFSTLEIQRTEQGDSAMYLCASSPSRMNTEAFFGQGTRLTVV.

Of note for this clone: The CDR3 end is not reached by the read, which stops 3 residues before it; the germline J gene fills it in. The chain links TRBV19 to TRBJ2-2; D not certain. CDR3 length: 16 residues. V was trimmed by 4 bases and J by 0 bases, leaving 12 bases between them. CDR1 LNHDA and CDR2 SQIVND come from the germline V gene (reference sequence). The covered CDR3 bases are TGTGCCAGTAGTAAGCGAGCTCATCCGAACACCGGGGAG. Its translation is CASSKRAHPNTGE. The entire CDR3 reads CASSKRAHPNTGELFF.

As for this clone: The DNA ends 3 residues before the CDR3 does, and the rest of the CDR3 is filled in from the germline J gene. V gene TRBV11-2 combines with J gene TRBJ1-1; D is uncertain. Germline CDR1 SGHAT, CDR2 FQNNGV. V gave up 5 bases and J gave up 0 bases, with 10 bases separating them. This CDR3 has 14 amino acids. The CDR3 DNA, read in part, is TGTGCCAGCAGCACACCGGGGATGAACACTGAA. It yields the protein CASSTPGMNTE. The whole CDR3 region reads CASSTPGMNTEAFF.

This clone was recorded at least ten times. The CDR3 goes on 3 residues after the read ends, and that part is filled in from the germline J gene. The rearrangement links TRBV5-6 to TRBJ1-2; 7 nucleotides agree with TRBD1. The CDR3 spans 13 residues. The V segment lost 4 bases and the J segment 2 bases; nucleotides outside the gene matches: 2. CDR1 is SGHDT and CDR2 is YYEEEE in the germline V gene. The sequenced CDR3 bases are TGTGCCAGCAGCCGGGACAGAAACTATGGC. The encoded protein is CASSRDRNYG. The entire CDR3 protein reads CASSRDRNYGYTF. The whole variable domain, remainder taken from reference TRBV5-6 and TRBJ1-2, is DAGVTQSPTHLIKTRGQQVTLRCSPKSGHDTVSWYQQALGQGPQFIFQYYEEEERQRGNFPDRFSGHQFPNYSSELNVNALLLGDSALYLCASSRDRNYGYTFGSGTRLTVV.

This clone is classed as medium-sized. Read sequence stops 3 residues before the CDR3 end, and the germline J gene provides the missing end. The chain recombines TRBV30 with TRBJ2-1, with 7 bases matching TRBD2. The V segment lost 2 bases and the J segment 7 bases; nucleotides outside the gene matches: 8. The CDR3 has 14 residues. Germline assignment: CDR1 GTSNPN and CDR2 SVGIG (reference sequence). Partial CDR3 DNA: TGTGCCTGGAGTTGGGGGGAGGGTTTGAATGAG. It specifies CAWSWGEGLNE. In full, the CDR3 is CAWSWGEGLNEQFF.

This clone was seen only a few times. The CDR3 DNA, read in part, is TGTGCCAGCAGTCCAGGGCTGTCACAAGAGACC. It specifies CASSPGLSQET. In full, the CDR3 is CASSPGLSQETQYF. The chain combines TRBV11-3 with TRBJ2-5; maybe TRBD1 (5 bases). The missing CDR3 end, 3 residues past where the read stops, is filled in from the germline J gene. V lost 6 bases, J lost 2 bases, and 13 bases lay in between. The CDR3 has 14 amino acids. Germline-derived CDR1 and CDR2 are SGHNT and YENEEA.

In regard to this clone: The read ends 3 residues shy of where the CDR3 ends; the end is completed using the germline J gene. The chain joins TRBV2 to TRBJ1-5, with no clear D. Trimming took 5 bases from V and 5 from J, leaving 10 bases between them. The CDR3 sequence is 13 residues long. Germline CDR1 is SNHLY and CDR2 is FYNNEI. This chain's CDR3 is CASSLPGDQPQHF. The part of the CDR3 DNA that was read is TGTGCCAGCAGTCTCCCAGGAGATCAGCCC.

As for this clone: The read halts 3 residues ahead of the CDR3 end, with the missing end drawn from the germline J gene. This chain joins TRBV6-2 or TRBV6-3 and TRBJ1-3; 7 nucleotides agree with TRBD1. Germline-derived CDR1 and CDR2 are MNHEY and SVGEGT. The CDR3 contains 17 residues. J gave up 0 bases and V 3 bases, and 8 bases lay outside the gene matches. The chain's CDR3 is CASSYVAGGYSGNTIYF. The CDR3 bases that were read are TGTGCCAGCAGTTATGTAGCAGGGGGATACTCTGGAAACACC.

In its sample, this clone was seen a few times. Read sequence stops 3 residues before the CDR3 end, and the germline J gene provides the missing end. This sequence joins TRBV5-4 and TRBJ2-7; 8 bases match TRBD1. Per germline, CDR1 SGHNT and CDR2 YYREEE (reference sequence). This CDR3 spans 14 amino acids. V was pared by 4 bases and J by 6 bases, with 9 bases of the junction left unmatched. This CDR3 is CASSPKGQALEQYF. The part of the CDR3 DNA that was read is TGTGCCAGCAGCCCGAAGGGACAGGCGCTCGAG.

This clone was seen at least ten times. The CDR3 extends 3 residues past the end of the read, so its final part is completed from the germline J gene. This chain joins TRBV18 and TRBJ1-5, with a weak D call TRBD1 (5 bases). V lost 2 bases and J lost 0, with 8 bases in between. This CDR3 has 15 amino acids. Germline values: CDR1 KGHSH, CDR2 LQKENI. CDR3 residues: CASSPLGASNQPQHF. CDR3 DNA (partial): TGTGCCAGCTCACCATTAGGGGCTAGCAATCAGCCC.

This clone showed up just a few times. Germline is not matched at one junction end, which may reflect a read error. The CDR3 sequence is CSSSKGVTEAFF. CDR3 DNA (partial): TGTTCCAGCAGCAAGGGGGTCACTGAA. The chain couples TRBV7-9 to TRBJ1-1, with D maybe TRBD1 (6 bases). The read terminates 3 residues ahead of where the CDR3 ends, so the germline J gene completes it. CDR3 length equals 12 residues. CDR1 is SEHNR, CDR2 FQNEAQ, per germline (reference sequence).

Remarks on this clone: At one of its ends the junction is not consistent with the germline gene, which may arise from a read error. The read comes to an end 3 residues before the CDR3 does, leaving the germline J gene to fill in the end. The chain recombines TRBV7-9 with TRBJ1-2, with TRBD1 identical over 7 bases. There are 13 residues in the CDR3. Germline V gene data show CDR1 as SEHNR and CDR2 as FQNEAQ (reference sequence). The DNA read from the CDR3 is TGTTCCAGCAGTCTCGGACAGGAGGGTGGC. This gives the protein CSSSLGQEGG. Given in full, the CDR3 is CSSSLGQEGGYTF.